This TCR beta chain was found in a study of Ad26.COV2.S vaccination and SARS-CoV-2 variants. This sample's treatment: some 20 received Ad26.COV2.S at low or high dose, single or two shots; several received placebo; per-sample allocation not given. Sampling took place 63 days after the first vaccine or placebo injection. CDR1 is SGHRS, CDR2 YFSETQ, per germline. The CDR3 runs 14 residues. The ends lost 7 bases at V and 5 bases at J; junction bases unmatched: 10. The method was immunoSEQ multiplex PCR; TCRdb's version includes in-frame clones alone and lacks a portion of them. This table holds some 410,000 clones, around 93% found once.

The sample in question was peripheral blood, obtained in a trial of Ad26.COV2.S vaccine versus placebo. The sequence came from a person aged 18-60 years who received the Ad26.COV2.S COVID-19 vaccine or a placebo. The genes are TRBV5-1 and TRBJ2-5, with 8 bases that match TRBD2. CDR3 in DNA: TGCGCCAGCGGCACTAGCGGCGGGGCGGAGACCCAGTACTTC. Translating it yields CASGTSGGAETQYF.